This T cell receptor (beta chain) was identified in a study of vaccination effects on CD4 cells after COVID-19 (dated by TCRdb to between 2021 and 2023). In terms of the full investigation: Post-vaccine samples across the study were collected a median of 72 days after the second dose, with a range of 14 to 241. The study compared SARS-CoV-2 spike-specific CD4+ TCR repertoires before and after mRNA vaccination in COVID-19 convalescent patients and infection-naive vaccine recipients. A total of 10 COVID-19 convalescent patients and several SARS-CoV-2-naive healthy vaccine recipients were included in the full study. In the study, cultures from other donors were sequenced using the Oncomine TCR Beta short-read assay on an Illumina iSeq 100. Here is what the overall study found, with its caveats: The study was limited by a small number of convalescent patients, and early post-infection timepoints were lacking. Both infection-induced and vaccine-induced clones contracted markedly at late post-vaccination timepoints, which is consistent with waning T cell responses. Among healthy vaccine recipients, nearly all vaccine-induced clones were SARS-CoV-2 mono-reactive, and only 1 of 255 was cross-reactive with common cold coronaviruses.

Concerning this clone itself: Its antigen is not yet known. No base quality information exists; no much larger clone differs at one position.

The library relied on the immunoSEQ multiplex PCR assay. DNA from the CD4+ T cells that had been cultured and isolated underwent TCR beta CDR3 sequencing. In the authors' own workflow: Non-productive TCR sequences were removed and reads were trimmed to the CDR3 region, keeping CDR3s of at least 7 amino acids. Antigen-specific clonotypes were identified using the MANAFEST web app by comparison of expansion in peptide wells against reference cultures. For clones to be considered positive, expansion at FDR<0.05 versus reference and all other wells, an odds ratio above 5, and a frequency above 0.1% in two replicate wells were required. Clonotypes significantly expanded in SARS-CoV-2 spike wells and in at least one common cold coronavirus spike condition were defined as cross-reactive. Using the stringdist R package, CDR3 similarity was measured by Levenshtein distance, and unrooted trees were constructed with ape in R 3.6.1. TCRdb re-hosts the immuneACCESS table, in-frame sequences only. Its copies lack some clones; in the studies checked, an unresolved V gene accounts for under half of them, and the cause for the rest is not known. V and J calls and clone size are given by that table; D and trimming were obtained from the DNA. The sample data list about 72,000 clones, and approximately 82% of these were observed just once. Clones ranked in the top ten supply about 1.2% of the sample.

In the ViraFEST assay, PBMC were stimulated with viral peptide pools, and TCR sequencing was then used to find antigen-specific CD4+ T cell clonotypes based on their expansion. After 10 days of culture, CD4+ T cells were isolated with the EasySep CD4+ T cell isolation kit. Each participant got two doses of an mRNA SARS-CoV-2 vaccine, either BNT162b2 or mRNA-1273. None of the healthy vaccine recipients had a prior SARS-CoV-2 infection, which was confirmed by nucleocapsid antibody tests that came back negative both before and after vaccination. Fewer than 2.5 million PBMC per well were cultured in IMDM with about 4.6% human AB serum, 10 IU/ml IL-2 and gentamicin, plus 10 ug/ml peptides. On days 3 and 7, half of the culture medium was replaced with fresh IL-2-containing medium. Unless noted otherwise, every peptide stimulation condition was cultured in triplicate wells. Using Ficoll-Paque Plus gradient centrifugation, PBMC were separated from whole blood and then either used fresh or cryopreserved at -140C. The overlapping peptide pools covered the spike proteins of SARS-CoV-2 as well as those of the common cold coronaviruses HCoV-NL63, HCoV-OC43 and HCoV-229E. Genomic DNA was extracted from cultured CD4+ T cells with the QIAamp micro DNA kit.

CDR1 and CDR2 were assigned from the germline V gene (reference sequence) as LNHDA and SQIVND. Deletion took 6 bases off V and 8 bases off J, with a span of 16 bases between the germline ends. The CDR3 numbers 14 residues from cysteine through phenylalanine. Only CDR3 DNA remains: 42 bases, in frame from the first base. The source of this sequence is a human donor who received a COVID-19 vaccine. Sequences were derived from CD4+ T cells from PBMCs cultured with HCoV-229E spike peptides, sampled after COVID-19 vaccination. In light of the paper, this sample's cell subset or site label describes: HCoV-229E spike overlapping peptide pool stimulation. The chain is made from TRBV19 and TRBJ1-4; the D gene is possibly TRBD1, with 5 bases matching. CDR3 sequence: CASRTGGDGEKLFF. The nucleotides read TGTGCCAGTAGAACGGGAGGGGATGGAGAAAAACTGTTTTTT.